This T cell receptor beta chain was profiled in a study of blood T cell repertoires in COVID-19. Study details: The United States, Italy and Spain were the sources of the acute and convalescent COVID-19 samples. The analysed material was cDNA or gDNA that came from T cells, B-cell-depleted T cells, or PBMCs.

V trimming: 0 bases; J trimming: 7 bases; junction bases outside the gene matches: 2. The length of the CDR3 is 14 residues. Germline assignment: CDR1 LNHDA and CDR2 SQIVND (reference sequence). Study processing details: How many nucleated cells were present was estimated from reference gene primer amplification. Produced via immunoSEQ multiplex PCR; TCRdb's table is partial and in-frame only. V, J and clone size derive from that table, while D and trimming were established from the DNA sequence. This table has about 73,000 clones, 75% to 85% appearing once. J is TRBJ1-1 and V is TRBV19, with 10 bases lining up with TRBD1. The receptor's source is an older woman with acute or convalescent COVID-19. The sample consisted of peripheral blood. The CDR3 sequence is CASSIEGDRGEAFF. The CDR3 region has the DNA TGTGCCAGTAGTATAGAGGGGGACAGGGGTGAAGCTTTCTTT.